A single sample is the source of the 12 T cell receptor beta chains below, sequenced in a study of cytomegalovirus exposure and HLA in healthy donors. PCR involved 60 Vbeta and 13 Jbeta primers. Method: immunoSEQ multiplex PCR; TCRdb's copy keeps in-frame clones and lacks some. The sample consists of about 140,000 clones, about three quarters of them appearing once. Sequencing was carried out using PBMCs. The receptors were gathered from a woman between 40 and 55 years old in good health and CMV-seronegative.

This chain connects TRBV11-3 to TRBJ2-1, with 8 positions matching TRBD2. With V trimmed by 6 bases and J by 9 bases, 16 bases remained unmatched. Germline-derived CDR1 and CDR2 are SGHNT and YENEEA. The CDR3 runs 16 residues. The DNA for the CDR3 is TGTGCCAGCAGTCCCCCAGGGGCGGGGGGCCGGGGTGAGCAGTTCTTC. It specifies CASSPPGAGGRGEQFF.

This chain links TRBV5-6 with TRBJ1-1; 9 nucleotides align to TRBD1. With 2 bases clipped from V and 6 bases from J, the junction kept 2 bases outside the gene matches. From germline, CDR1 is SGHDT and CDR2 YYEEEE. This CDR3 is built from 13 residues. CDR3 sequence: CASSFDRGSEAFF. CDR3 bases: TGTGCCAGCAGCTTTGACAGGGGGTCTGAAGCTTTCTTT. The full variable domain, rest sourced from reference TRBV5-6 and TRBJ1-1, is DAGVTQSPTHLIKTRGQQVTLRCSPKSGHDTVSWYQQALGQGPQFIFQYYEEEERQRGNFPDRFSGHQFPNYSSELNVNALLLGDSALYLCASSFDRGSEAFFGQGTRLTVV.

The rearrangement uses TRBV6-1 and TRBJ1-6, with TRBD1 matching 8 bases. The CDR3 is made up of 14 amino acids. In germline, CDR1 is MNHNS, CDR2 SASEGT. The junction had 7 bases not matched to a gene; V was cut back by 8 bases and J by 7 bases. The CDR3, as DNA: TGTGCCAGCTCGAGGGACAGGCAAAATTCACCCCTCCACTTT. It yields the protein CASSRDRQNSPLHF.

This rearrangement joins TRBV7-2 to TRBJ2-7, with D possibly matching TRBD1 (5 bases). CDR1 and CDR2 from the germline V gene are SGHTA and FQGNSA. The ends were cut back, 0 bases at V and 3 bases at J, with 12 bases in the middle. The CDR3 has 15 amino acids. CDR3 amino acids: CASSLAAGPSYEQYV. CDR3 in DNA: TGTGCCAGCAGCTTAGCGGCAGGGCCAAGCTACGAGCAGTACGTC.

By share, this clone counts as medium-sized. The chain links TRBV6-5 to TRBJ1-1; D unresolved. From germline, CDR1 is MNHEY and CDR2 SVGAGI. The V end lost 5 bases, the J end lost 1 base, and 14 bases lay between the germline ends. This CDR3 comprises 15 residues. The CDR3 region has the DNA TGTGCCAGCAGTGGATCCTGGGCCGGGAACACTGAAGCTTTCTTT. Protein: CASSGSWAGNTEAFF.

To note about this clone: At one end, the junction sequence differs from germline, possibly due to a read error. This chain joins TRBV7-9 and TRBJ2-7, with TRBD1 matching over 8 bases. The CDR3 extends over 16 amino acids. CDR1 is SEHNR and CDR2 is FQNEAQ in the germline V gene (reference sequence). CDR3 loop: CSSSFDRDRPTYEQYF. The CDR3 region has the DNA TGTTCCAGCAGCTTCGACCGGGACAGGCCGACCTACGAGCAGTACTTC.

This clone appeared a few times. This chain uses TRBV27 with TRBJ2-2, with 8 bases lining up with TRBD1. CDR3 length equals 16 residues. V lost 2 bases, J lost 4 bases, and 6 bases stayed unmatched. Germline V gene data show CDR1 as MNHEY and CDR2 as SMNVEV (reference sequence). The CDR3 spells CASSLGRGRGTGELFF. CDR3 nucleotide sequence: TGTGCCAGCAGTTTAGGCAGGGGGCGTGGCACCGGGGAGCTGTTTTTT.

The chain is built from TRBV5-4 and TRBJ1-3; TRBD1 might be the D (6 bases). The CDR3 runs to 17 residues. V lost 0 bases, J lost 0 bases, and 13 bases lay in between. Germline V lookup: CDR1 SGHNT, CDR2 YYREEE (reference sequence). The CDR3 is CASSLGGGRSSGNTIYF. CDR3 in DNA: TGTGCCAGCAGCTTGGGGGGGGGCCGTAGCTCTGGAAACACCATATATTTT.

The V and J genes are TRBV13 and TRBJ2-1; TRBD1 agrees at 7 bases. V trimming: 1 base; J trimming: 2 bases; junction bases outside the gene matches: 2. CDR3 length: 15 residues. Germline CDR1 is PRHDT and CDR2 is FYEKMQ (reference sequence). The CDR3 loop reads CASSLADRAYNEQFF. CDR3 DNA sequence: TGTGCCAGCAGCTTAGCCGACAGGGCCTACAATGAGCAGTTCTTC.

The chain combines TRBV5-6 with TRBJ1-4, with a tentative D call TRBD1 (6 bases). The germline gives CDR1 SGHDT, CDR2 YYEEEE. The CDR3 contains 14 residues. V was pared by 4 bases and J by 4 bases, with 11 bases between. For the CDR3, the DNA is TGTGCCAGCAGCCCGACAGGTAGTAATGAAAAACTGTTTTTT. Protein product: CASSPTGSNEKLFF.

The J gene is TRBJ2-7, the V gene TRBV10-3; weak D call: TRBD1 (6 bases). The CDR3 consists of 14 residues. Trimming shortened V by 6 bases and J by 0 bases, and 12 bases separated the two germline ends. Germline V gene data show CDR1 as ENHRY and CDR2 as SYGVKD. The CDR3 loop reads CAIRATGSSYEQYF. As DNA, the CDR3 is TGTGCCATCAGGGCGACAGGTAGCTCCTACGAGCAGTACTTC.

This clone was counted a few times. This chain uses TRBV5-6 with TRBJ2-1; 11 bases are a match to TRBD2. V lost 0 bases to trimming and J lost 7 bases; unmatched junction nucleotides: 3. The CDR3 loop spans 15 amino acids. The germline CDR1 and CDR2 sequences are SGHDT and YYEEEE. In DNA form, the CDR3 reads TGTGCCAGCAGCTTGGTACCTAGCGGGGGGAATGAGCAGTTCTTC. Translating it yields CASSLVPSGGNEQFF.